This T cell receptor beta chain is drawn from a study of vaccination and CD4 T cells after COVID-19 (dated by TCRdb to 2022 to 2024). Looking at the study overall: Six males and four females were included in the convalescent cohort, with two Hispanic individuals, seven Caucasians, two Asians and one multiracial person represented. Participants received two doses of either the Pfizer-BioNTech BNT162b2 vaccine (n=8) or the Moderna mRNA-1273 vaccine (n=2). Post-COVID blood samples from convalescent patients were collected a median of around 100 days after diagnosis, with a range of roughly 30 to 161 days. Post-vaccine blood samples were taken a median of around 68 days after the second vaccine dose, with a range of roughly 14 to 241 days. Culture stimuli were overlapping spike peptide pools from SARS-CoV-2 and from the common cold coronaviruses HCoV-NL63, HCoV-OC43 and HCoV-229E. In control cultures, a CEFX viral epitope pool was used as positive control, an HIV-1 Nef peptide pool was used as negative control, or no peptide was added. In around ten COVID-19 convalescent patients and several infection-naive healthy vaccine recipients, the spike-specific CD4+ TCR repertoire before mRNA vaccination was compared with the repertoire after mRNA vaccination. In an earlier paper using these donors, memory CD4+ T cell crossreactivity between SARS-CoV-2 and common cold coronavirus spike proteins was assessed at the TCR clonotype level.

Concerning this clonotype: Its binding antigen is unknown. Base qualities were left out, and no much larger clone turns up one base away.

In the paper's terms, the treatment or condition label means: roughly ten-day PBMC culture with coronavirus spike peptide pools or control peptides (ViraFEST assay). CD4+ T cells from unexposed donors were collected before the COVID-19 pandemic (2011-2018). The ViraFEST assay was used in the study, in which antigen-specific T cells were expanded with peptide pools and expanded clonotypes were subsequently identified by TCR sequencing. Each well held some 2 million PBMCs cultured in IMDM containing about 5% human AB serum and approximately 9.4 IU/ml IL-2, with about 10 ug/ml peptide pools added. Half of the culture medium was replaced with fresh IL-2-containing medium on days 3 and 7. CD4+ T cells were isolated after approximately ten days of culture through negative selection using the EasySep CD4+ T cell isolation kit. As cell number allowed, CD4+ T cells from unexposed donors were tested for reactivity to SARS-CoV-2 S and N and to four common cold coronavirus spike pools. PBMCs were separated from whole blood using Ficoll-Paque Plus gradient centrifugation and then either used fresh or cryopreserved at -140C. Culture conditions were generally each tested in triplicate wells. The leukapheresis product for the unexposed donors was obtained through commercial purchase.

Paper-wide results and their limitations: Of the vaccine-specific clones found in convalescent patients, nearly all (304 of 307) were mono-reactive for SARS-CoV-2 spike instead of being cross-reactive with common cold coronaviruses. The study included relatively few convalescent patients and did not analyze early timepoints after natural infection. In convalescent patients, a median approximately 90% of post-vaccine SARS-CoV-2-reactive clones were detected only after vaccination, suggesting vaccine-specific priming. The median number of SARS-CoV-2-reactive clonotypes rose from 20 to 25 after infection to a few dozen after vaccination, but the change was not significant.

The library came from PCR. DNA from cultured CD4+ T cells underwent TCR sequencing with the Oncomine TCR Beta short-read assay at the Johns Hopkins FTIC core. The QIAamp micro DNA kit was used to extract genomic DNA from the cultured CD4+ T cells. Oncomine TCR Beta libraries from cultured CD4+ T cells were pooled with unique dual indexes and sequenced on an Illumina iSeq 100. In the original analysis: Non-productive sequences were removed, and CDR3s that did not start with C, did not end with F or W, or were shorter than 7 amino acids were discarded. The MANAFEST web application was used to identify antigen-specific clonotypes by comparing peptide-stimulated wells against reference wells and other culture wells. To be called positive, a clone needed an FDR below 0.05, an odds ratio above 5, and a productive frequency above 0.1% in at least two of three replicate wells. Cross-reactive clonotypes were defined as significantly expanded in both SARS-CoV-2 spike wells and at least one common cold coronavirus spike condition. Levenshtein distances (stringdist) and unrooted phylogenetic trees (ape) in R version 3.6.1 were used to assess CDR3 homology. TCRdb reworked the public reads: Q25 trimming with fastp, MiXCR clone assembly, productive beta chains retained. Every distinct CDR3 protein forms one entry, paired with its most common genes and DNA. TCRdb, not the original authors, processed these V and J calls. The sample includes 6,500 to 9,500 distinct CDR3 sequences, with about half observed a single time. The ten biggest clones cover around 15% of the sample.

The cysteine opens and the phenylalanine closes a CDR3 of 13 amino acids. Of all the DNA, just the CDR3 is kept, 39 bases in frame from base 1. From a lookup of the germline V gene, CDR1 and CDR2 are MNHEY and SVGEGT. V and J are trimmed by 7 bases and 8 bases, and the gene matches miss 5 bases of the junction. Sequencing was performed on CD4+ T cells from blood, cultured in vitro. The chain is encoded by TRBV6-2 or TRBV6-3 joined to TRBJ2-1; TRBD2 lines up with 10 middle nucleotides. This sequence originates from a human donor in good health. The CDR3 region has the sequence CASNLAGVDEQFF. The sequenced DNA is TGTGCCAGCAACCTAGCGGGAGTCGATGAGCAGTTCTTC.